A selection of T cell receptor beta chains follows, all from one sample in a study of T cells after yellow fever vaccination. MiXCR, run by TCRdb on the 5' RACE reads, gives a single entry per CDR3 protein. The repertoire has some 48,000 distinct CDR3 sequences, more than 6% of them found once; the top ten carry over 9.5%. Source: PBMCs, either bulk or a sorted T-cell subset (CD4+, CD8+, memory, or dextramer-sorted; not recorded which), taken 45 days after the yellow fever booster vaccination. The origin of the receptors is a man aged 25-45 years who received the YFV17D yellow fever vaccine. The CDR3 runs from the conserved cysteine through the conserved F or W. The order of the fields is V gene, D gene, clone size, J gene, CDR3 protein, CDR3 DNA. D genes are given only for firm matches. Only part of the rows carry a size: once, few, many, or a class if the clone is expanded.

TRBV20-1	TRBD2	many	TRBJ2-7	CSVRLAGVYEQYF	TGCAGTGTTAGACTAGCGGGAGTGTACGAGCAGTACTTC
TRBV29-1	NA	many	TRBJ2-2	CSVGSSNTGELFF	TGCAGCGTTGGATCCAGCAACACCGGGGAGCTGTTTTTT
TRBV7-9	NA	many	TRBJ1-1	CASSENTNTEAFF	TGTGCCAGCAGCGAAAACACGAACACTGAAGCTTTCTTT
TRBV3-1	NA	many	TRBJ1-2	CASSQEIGTNYGYTF	TGTGCCAGCAGCCAAGAGATTGGGACAAACTATGGCTACACCTTC
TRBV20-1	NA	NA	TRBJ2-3	CSVVLRAGRTDTQYF	TGCAGTGTCGTACTGCGGGCGGGACGCACAGATACGCAGTATTTT
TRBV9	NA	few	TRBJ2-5	CASSAGGLAETQYF	TGTGCCAGCAGCGCCGGGGGGCTAGCGGAGACCCAGTACTTC
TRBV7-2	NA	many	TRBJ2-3	CASSMIGLSTDTQYF	TGTGCCAGCAGTATGATAGGGTTGAGCACAGATACGCAGTATTTT
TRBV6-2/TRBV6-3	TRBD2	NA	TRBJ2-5	CASSLPGLAGTQYF	TGTGCCAGCAGTTTGCCGGGACTAGCGGGGACCCAGTACTTC
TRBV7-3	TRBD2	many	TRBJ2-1	CASSLNPGTINNEQFF	TGTGCCAGCAGCTTAAACCCCGGGACTATCAACAATGAGCAGTTCTTC
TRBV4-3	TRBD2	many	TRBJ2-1	CASSQVLAEYYNEQFF	TGCGCCAGCAGCCAAGTCCTAGCGGAATACTACAATGAGCAGTTCTTC
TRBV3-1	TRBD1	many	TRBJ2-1	CASSQALGQKRF	TGTGCCAGCAGCCAAGCTTTGGGACAGAAAAGATTC
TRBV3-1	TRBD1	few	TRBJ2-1	CASCPSGQGANEQFF	TGTGCCAGCTGCCCGAGTGGACAGGGGGCGAATGAGCAGTTCTTC
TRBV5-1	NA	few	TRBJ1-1	CASSLAVGGGTEAFF	TGCGCCAGCAGCTTGGCCGTTGGAGGCGGCACTGAAGCTTTCTTT
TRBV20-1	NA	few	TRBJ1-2	CSARVQGQGYTF	TGCAGTGCTAGAGTGCAGGGTCAGGGCTACACCTTC
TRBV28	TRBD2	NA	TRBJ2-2	CASRLSGSGVGELFF	TGTGCCAGCAGACTGAGCGGGAGTGGGGTCGGGGAGCTGTTTTTT
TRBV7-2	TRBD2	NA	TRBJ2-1	CASFKRGSYNEQFF	TGTGCCAGCTTTAAGCGCGGGAGTTACAATGAGCAGTTCTTC
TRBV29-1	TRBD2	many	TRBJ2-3	CSVGAGGRLDTQYF	TGCAGCGTGGGAGCGGGAGGGCGTCTAGATACGCAGTATTTT
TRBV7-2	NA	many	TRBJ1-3	CASSLYLGTSGNTIYF	TGTGCCAGCAGCTTATATCTGGGCACCTCTGGAAACACCATATATTTT
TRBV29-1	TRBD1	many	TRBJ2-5	CSGGTGTKTQYF	TGCAGCGGGGGGACAGGGACGAAGACCCAGTACTTC
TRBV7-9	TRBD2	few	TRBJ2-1	CASSFIKAGANYNEQFF	TGTGCCAGCAGTTTTATTAAAGCGGGAGCGAACTACAATGAGCAGTTCTTC
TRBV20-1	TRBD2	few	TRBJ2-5	CSARTTSGRALGETQYF	TGCAGTGCTAGAACAACTAGCGGGAGGGCGTTAGGAGAGACCCAGTACTTC
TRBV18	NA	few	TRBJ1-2	CASSPRPGYGYTF	TGTGCCAGCTCACCACGGCCCGGGTACGGCTACACCTTC
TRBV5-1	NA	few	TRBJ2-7	CASSLDPQSSYEQYF	TGCGCCAGCAGCTTGGATCCGCAGAGCTCCTACGAGCAGTACTTC
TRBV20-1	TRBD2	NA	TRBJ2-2	CSAPRTSGRGTGELFF	TGCAGTGCCCCACGGACTAGCGGGAGGGGCACCGGGGAGCTGTTTTTT
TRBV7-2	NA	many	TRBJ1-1	CASSRTGTGTEAFF	TGTGCCAGCAGCCGAACGGGAACGGGCACTGAAGCTTTCTTT
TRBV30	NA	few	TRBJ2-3	CAWSSEETDTQYF	TGTGCCTGGAGTTCGGAGGAAACAGATACGCAGTATTTT
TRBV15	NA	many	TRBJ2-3	CATSSQTSSTDTQYF	TGTGCCACCAGCAGCCAAACCTCAAGCACAGATACGCAGTATTTT
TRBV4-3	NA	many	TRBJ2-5	CASSQVVRETQYF	TGCGCCAGCAGCCAAGTAGTACGAGAGACCCAGTACTTC